These 20 T cell receptor beta chains were sequenced from one sample in a study of blood T cell repertoires in COVID-19. The assay was immunoSEQ multiplex PCR, and TCRdb's table has in-frame clones only and misses some. In the table there are fewer than 350,000 clones, over 75% of which are singletons. Material: peripheral blood. These receptors all stem from a woman aged 25 to 39 with COVID-19, enrolled during active disease.

The table lists this clone with a count of one. The chain couples TRBV7-2 to TRBJ1-3; the D is unclear. The germline V gene encodes CDR1 SGHTA and CDR2 FQGNSA. V lost 4 bases to trimming and J lost 7 bases, with 11 bases between them. The CDR3 sequence is 13 residues long. CDR3 bases: TGTGCCAGCAGCTCCGTAGCGGGGAACACCATATATTTT. Amino acids: CASSSVAGNTIYF. Full variable domain (rest looked up from reference TRBV7-2 and TRBJ1-3): GAGVSQSPSNKVTEKGKDVELRCDPISGHTALYWYRQSLGQGLEFLIYFQGNSAPDKSGLPSDRFSAERTGGSVSTLTIQRTQQEDSAVYLCASSSVAGNTIYFGEGSWLTVV.

The chain joins TRBV3-1 (or the pseudogene TRBV3-2) to TRBJ1-2; maybe TRBD1 (5 bases). CDR3 length: 13 amino acids. Trimming took 3 bases from V and 4 from J, leaving 9 bases between them. The germline gives CDR1 LGHDT, CDR2 YNNKEL (reference sequence). As DNA, the CDR3 is TGTGCCAGCAGCCAGGGCCAGGGCTATGGCTACACCTTC. Amino acid sequence: CASSQGQGYGYTF.

This rearrangement joins TRBV10-1 to TRBJ1-5, with TRBD1 matching 8 bases. J gave up 4 bases and V 7 bases, and 6 bases lay outside the gene matches. CDR1 is WNHNN, CDR2 SYGVQD, per germline (reference sequence). This CDR3 has 14 amino acids. In nucleotides, the CDR3 is TGCGCCAGCAAAGGACAGGGTGAAAATCAGCCCCAGCATTTT. It translates to CASKGQGENQPQHF.

The rearrangement links TRBV18 to TRBJ2-1, with 12 bases lining up with TRBD2. Trimming cost V 3 bases and J 7 bases; bases outside gene matches: 7. The CDR3 length is 16 residues. The germline CDR1 and CDR2 sequences are KGHSH and LQKENI. CDR3 in DNA: TGTGCCAGCTCACCGAGTGCTGGACTAGCGGGGAATGAGCAGTTCTTC. Its translation is CASSPSAGLAGNEQFF.

The count of this clone is one. The chain links TRBV11-2 to TRBJ2-1; 7 nucleotides align to TRBD2. V lost 1 base, J lost 6 bases, and 6 bases stayed unmatched. The CDR3 is made up of 15 amino acids. Germline values: CDR1 SGHAT, CDR2 FQNNGV. The CDR3 sequence: CASSLAGGGGNEQFF. The CDR3 nucleotides read TGTGCCAGCAGCTTAGCGGGAGGCGGGGGCAATGAGCAGTTCTTC.

The rearrangement uses TRBV29-1 and TRBJ1-4, with D hard to call. Germline V CDR1 and CDR2: SQVTM, ANQGSEA. The ends were cut back, 4 bases at V and 4 bases at J, with 7 bases in the middle. CDR3 length equals 12 residues. The CDR3 loop reads CSVGHSNEKLFF. The CDR3 DNA is TGCAGCGTTGGACATAGTAATGAAAAACTGTTTTTT. Complete variable domain (other parts from reference TRBV29-1 and TRBJ1-4): SAVISQKPSRDICQRGTSLTIQCQVDSQVTMMFWYRQQPGQSLTLIATANQGSEATYESGFVIDKFPISRPNLTFSTLTVSNMSPEDSSIYLCSVGHSNEKLFFGSGTQLSVL.

The chain is built from TRBV4-2 and TRBJ1-1, with no clear D. Germline V gene sequence: CDR1 LGHNA, CDR2 YNFKEQ. Trimming cost V 1 base and J 4 bases, with 16 bases left between them. This CDR3 has 16 residues. The CDR3 reads CASSQGVGEISTEAFF. CDR3 DNA: TGTGCCAGCAGCCAAGGAGTCGGGGAGATTAGCACTGAAGCTTTCTTT.

V gene TRBV6-6 combines with J gene TRBJ1-2; D gene unclear. The CDR3 length is 14 residues. Trimming shortened V by 0 bases and J by 6 bases, and 11 bases separated the two germline ends. CDR1 is MNHNY, CDR2 SVGAGI, per germline (reference sequence). The CDR3 region has the DNA TGTGCCAGCAGTTACTCTCCTCGGCGGGATGGCTACACCTTC. This encodes CASSYSPRRDGYTF.

V gene TRBV4-1 combines with J gene TRBJ2-5; no clear D. Germline CDR1 reads MGHRA; CDR2 reads YSYEKL. Trimming left V 2 bases short and J 5 bases short, with 9 bases between. This CDR3 comprises 13 residues. CDR3 region: CASSQPVEETQYF. CDR3 bases: TGCGCCAGCAGCCAACCGGTGGAGGAGACCCAGTACTTC.

The CDR3 DNA reads as TGTGCCAGCAGTTTGCCTGGACTAGCGGGCGACAGGAGCTCCTACGAGCAGTACTTC. Translation gives CASSLPGLAGDRSSYEQYF. The rearrangement joins TRBV28 to TRBJ2-7; 11 nucleotides match TRBD2. The CDR3 is made up of 19 amino acids. In germline, CDR1 is MDHEN, CDR2 SYDVKM. The J segment lost 0 bases and the V segment lost 3 bases, leaving 13 bases of the junction unmatched.

The rearrangement joins TRBV6-5 to TRBJ2-3; perhaps TRBD2 as D (6 bases). This CDR3 region has 14 residues. Germline assignment: CDR1 MNHEY and CDR2 SVGAGI. The germline V and J ends were trimmed by 7 bases and 2 bases, with 13 bases remaining between them. This CDR3 reads CASKGGISTDTQYF. CDR3 in DNA: TGTGCCAGCAAAGGAGGGATTTCCACAGATACGCAGTATTTT.

The chain joins TRBV20-1 to TRBJ2-3; 9 bases match TRBD2. CDR1 is DFQATT, CDR2 SNEGSKA, per germline (reference sequence). After removal of 3 bases from V and 6 bases from J, the junction contained 7 bases not matched to a gene. This CDR3 region has 14 residues. The CDR3 DNA is TGCAGTGCTAGTTCTAGCGGGATTCACGATACGCAGTATTTT. Protein sequence: CSASSSGIHDTQYF.

This clone was seen just once. The chain carries TRBV4-3 and TRBJ2-7; D is undetermined. The germline V gene encodes CDR1 LGHNA and CDR2 YSLEER. The V gene lost 4 bases and the J gene lost 0 bases, with 10 bases spanning the gap. There are 14 residues in the CDR3. This CDR3 reads CASSLGQPSYEQYF. CDR3 nucleotides: TGCGCCAGCAGCCTTGGGCAGCCCTCCTACGAGCAGTACTTC.

This chain's CDR3 is CASSRPTNYNEQFF. DNA of the CDR3: TGCGCCAGCAGCCGTCCCACAAATTACAATGAGCAGTTCTTC. The V and J genes are TRBV5-1 and TRBJ2-1; D unclear. The V and J ends lost 4 bases and 4 bases respectively, with 12 bases between them. Germline CDR1 and CDR2: SGHRS and YFSETQ. The CDR3 consists of 14 residues.

The rearrangement uses TRBV28 and TRBJ1-4, with D tentatively TRBD1 (6 bases). Between the trimmed V and J ends, which lost 5 bases and 7 bases, there was a span of 14 bases. The CDR3 spans 14 residues. The germline gives CDR1 MDHEN, CDR2 SYDVKM. CDR3 protein: CASSTPDSGEKLFF. CDR3 DNA sequence: TGTGCCAGCAGTACCCCGGACAGTGGTGAAAAACTGTTTTTT.

A few counts support this clone. The chain couples TRBV2 to TRBJ2-6, with 7 bases lining up with TRBD1. The V gene's germline CDR1 is SNHLY and CDR2 FYNNEI. The CDR3 runs 15 residues. V lost 5 bases, J lost 4 bases, and 5 bases stayed unmatched. In DNA form, the CDR3 reads TGTGCCAGCAGTTTACAGGGGATAGGGGCCAACGTCCTGACTTTC. Translating it yields CASSLQGIGANVLTF.

The chain is built from TRBV5-1 and TRBJ2-7, with D tentatively TRBD1 (6 bases). The germline CDR1 and CDR2 sequences are SGHRS and YFSETQ. This CDR3 is built from 14 residues. V lost 0 bases to trimming and J lost 5 bases, with 12 bases between them. CDR3 in amino acids: CASSLVGAGDEQYF. The CDR3 DNA follows: TGCGCCAGCAGCTTGGTGGGGGCAGGGGACGAGCAGTACTTC.

The CDR3 protein is CASSSGHGTYEQYF. The CDR3 coding sequence is TGTGCCAGCAGCTCCGGACACGGAACCTACGAGCAGTACTTC. The chain joins TRBV5-4 to TRBJ2-7; tentative D call: TRBD1 (5 bases). V was clipped by 3 bases and J by 2 bases, with 12 bases between them. There are 14 residues in the CDR3. The germline V gene has CDR1 SGHNT and CDR2 YYREEE (reference sequence).

The chain joins TRBV10-3 to TRBJ1-1, with D tentatively TRBD1 (6 bases). The CDR3 totals 12 residues. Trimming shortened V by 7 bases and J by 7 bases, and 13 bases separated the two germline ends. Germline V gene lookup returns CDR1 ENHRY and CDR2 SYGVKD. CDR3: CAIKAGAGEAFF. Written as DNA, the CDR3 is TGTGCCATCAAAGCAGGGGCCGGTGAAGCTTTCTTT.

The genes are TRBV6-5 and TRBJ1-1; TRBD1 might be the D (6 bases). CDR3 length: 15 residues. The germline V gene encodes CDR1 MNHEY and CDR2 SVGAGI. Trimming took 7 bases from V and 5 from J, leaving 20 bases between them. The CDR3 DNA is TGTGCCAGCACCATGGGGAGGGACATCGGGACTGAAGCTTTCTTT. Translation: CASTMGRDIGTEAFF.